These 18 T cell receptor beta chains share one sample of origin, sequenced in a study of blood T cell repertoires in COVID-19. Data came from immunoSEQ multiplex PCR; TCRdb stores just in-frame clones and leaves some out. This table holds about 89,000 clones, around 75% found once. Sequenced: peripheral blood. These receptors originate from an older man with COVID-19, enrolled during active disease.

This rearrangement joins TRBV6-2 or TRBV6-3 to TRBJ1-5, with a possible D match to TRBD1 (5 bases). In germline, CDR1 is MNHEY, CDR2 SVGEGT. This CDR3 is 13 amino acids long. Trimming stripped 2 bases from V and 4 bases from J, with 6 bases between. The CDR3 loop is CASSYGGNQPQHF. CDR3 DNA: TGTGCCAGCAGTTACGGGGGGAATCAGCCCCAGCATTTT.

This CDR3 reads CASSLQGYGYTF. The CDR3 nucleotides read TGTGCCAGCAGCCTACAGGGATATGGCTACACCTTC. The chain recombines TRBV12-3 or TRBV12-4 with TRBJ1-2; D might be TRBD1 (6 bases). Deletions cut 6 bases from V and 5 bases from J, with 10 bases between. This CDR3 has 12 amino acids.

This rearrangement joins TRBV9 to TRBJ1-2; 9 positions match TRBD1. The CDR3 contains 16 residues. In germline, CDR1 is SGDLS, CDR2 YYNGEE. Trimming at V came to 1 base and at J to 3 bases, leaving 7 bases not matched to a gene. As DNA, the CDR3 is TGTGCCAGCAGCGTACTCCCGGGACAGGGATACTATGGCTACACCTTC. Translation gives CASSVLPGQGYYGYTF.

This sequence joins TRBV28 and TRBJ1-2, with 9 bases identical to TRBD1. V gave up 7 bases and J gave up 4 bases; unmatched junction bases: 10. CDR3 size: 15 residues. The germline V gene encodes CDR1 MDHEN and CDR2 SYDVKM. This chain's CDR3 is CASTHGDREIYGYTF. As DNA, the CDR3 is TGTGCCAGCACACACGGGGACAGGGAGATCTATGGCTACACCTTC.

This clone came up a few times. This rearrangement joins TRBV5-6 to TRBJ1-1, with a possible D match to TRBD1 (6 bases). CDR1 SGHDT and CDR2 YYEEEE come from the germline V gene. The length of the CDR3 is 14 residues. The V and J ends lost 2 bases and 5 bases respectively, with 13 bases between them. The CDR3 bases are TGTGCCAGCAGCTTAAAGGACAGAGCTACTGAAGCTTTCTTT. It is translated as CASSLKDRATEAFF.

The rearrangement joins TRBV4-3 to TRBJ2-2; TRBD2 agrees at 11 bases. Germline V gene sequence: CDR1 LGHNA, CDR2 YSLEER. V lost 0 bases, J lost 7 bases, and 7 bases stayed unmatched. This CDR3 contains 17 residues. CDR3 in DNA: TGCGCCAGCAGCCAAGATTGGCTAGCGGGGGGCGGCGGGGAGCTGTTTTTT. As protein: CASSQDWLAGGGGELFF.

J is TRBJ2-2 and V is TRBV6-5; 8 bases align to TRBD2. Per germline, CDR1 MNHEY and CDR2 SVGAGI. V gave up 0 bases and J gave up 6 bases; unmatched junction bases: 6. CDR3 length equals 16 residues. CDR3: CASSYSMSGGAGELFF. The CDR3 DNA reads as TGTGCCAGCAGTTACTCGATGTCGGGAGGGGCCGGGGAGCTGTTTTTT.

The chain joins TRBV11-2 to TRBJ2-7; D gene unclear. V lost 6 bases and J 2 bases, leaving 17 bases between the germline ends. Germline V gene lookup returns CDR1 SGHAT and CDR2 FQNNGV. This CDR3 comprises 15 residues. CDR3 DNA sequence: TGTGCCAGCAGGAGTTTGTTGACTTCCACCTACGAGCAGTACTTC. It specifies CASRSLLTSTYEQYF.

V is TRBV7-2 and J is TRBJ2-1; D ambiguous. Germline V gives CDR1 SGHTA, CDR2 FQGNSA. The CDR3 runs 15 residues. The germline V and J ends were trimmed by 3 bases and 3 bases, with 12 bases remaining between them. DNA of the CDR3: TGTGCCAGCAGCTTGTCGACACCAGGCTACAATGAGCAGTTCTTC. Encoded protein: CASSLSTPGYNEQFF. The variable domain in full, completed from reference TRBV7-2 and TRBJ2-1, reads GAGVSQSPSNKVTEKGKDVELRCDPISGHTALYWYRQSLGQGLEFLIYFQGNSAPDKSGLPSDRFSAERTGGSVSTLTIQRTQQEDSAVYLCASSLSTPGYNEQFFGPGTRLTVL.

This clone turned up a few times. The CDR3 loop is CASILDRFYYGYTF. As DNA, the CDR3 is TGTGCCAGCATCCTAGACAGGTTTTACTATGGCTACACCTTC. The chain combines TRBV2 with TRBJ1-2; maybe TRBD1 (6 bases). This CDR3 is built from 14 residues. V gave up 7 bases and J gave up 3 bases, with 15 bases separating them. Germline V gene data show CDR1 as SNHLY and CDR2 as FYNNEI.

This chain uses TRBV3-1 (or the pseudogene TRBV3-2) with TRBJ2-2, with D possibly matching TRBD1 (5 bases). The CDR3 consists of 14 residues. Trimming took off 4 bases at V and 5 bases at J, with 11 bases between the two ends. The V gene's germline CDR1 is LGHDT and CDR2 YNNKEL (reference sequence). For the CDR3, the DNA is TGTGCCAGCAGCCGCACCGCAGGGACCGGGGAGCTGTTTTTT. It translates to CASSRTAGTGELFF.

J is TRBJ2-3 and V is TRBV7-9; the D gene is possibly TRBD1 (5 bases). V shed 5 bases and J shed 2 bases, with 11 bases lying between them. Germline values: CDR1 SEHNR, CDR2 FQNEAQ (reference sequence). The CDR3 covers 14 residues. CDR3 sequence (DNA): TGTGCCAGCAGCAACCAGGGTACCACAGATACGCAGTATTTT. Translating gives CASSNQGTTDTQYF. Using reference TRBV7-9 and TRBJ2-3 for the parts outside the CDR3, the full variable domain is DTGVSQNPRHKITKRGQNVTFRCDPISEHNRLYWYRQTLGQGPEFLTYFQNEAQLEKSRLLSDRFSAERPKGSFSTLEIQRTEQGDSAMYLCASSNQGTTDTQYFGPGTRLTVL.

The J gene is TRBJ1-1, the V gene TRBV10-3; D may be TRBD1 (6 bases). This CDR3 spans 12 amino acids. Germline CDR1 is ENHRY and CDR2 is SYGVKD. V was cut by 10 bases and J by 1 base, with 10 bases left in between. The CDR3 sequence: CATQQGNTEAFF. For the CDR3, the DNA is TGTGCCACCCAACAGGGGAACACTGAAGCTTTCTTT.

The chain joins TRBV19 to TRBJ2-5; no clear D gene. The CDR3 runs to 15 residues. Germline CDR1 and CDR2: LNHDA and SQIVND (reference sequence). V lost 5 bases and J lost 4, with 17 bases in between. CDR3 DNA sequence: TGTGCCAGTAGTCCCGGTGTTACATACAGAGAGACCCAGTACTTC. Protein sequence: CASSPGVTYRETQYF.

The chain carries TRBV6-5 and TRBJ1-5; 11 positions agree with TRBD1. The germline V gene has CDR1 MNHEY and CDR2 SVGAGI. Trimming cost V 9 bases and J 3 bases; bases outside gene matches: 7. The CDR3 is made up of 15 amino acids. The CDR3 region has the DNA TGTGCCAGTCGCCGGGACAGGGGGTCCAATCAGCCCCAGCATTTT. It translates to CASRRDRGSNQPQHF.

The rearrangement joins TRBV5-1 to TRBJ2-4, with 16 bases that match TRBD2. The CDR3 is made up of 21 amino acids. Germline V gene lookup returns CDR1 SGHRS and CDR2 YFSETQ. J gave up 1 base and V 4 bases, and 14 bases lay outside the gene matches. The CDR3 spells CASSVEEPGLAGGLAKNIQYF. The CDR3 DNA follows: TGCGCCAGCAGCGTGGAGGAGCCGGGACTAGCGGGGGGGCTGGCCAAAAACATTCAGTACTTC.

The sample holds a few counts of this clone. The chain has TRBV6-6 and TRBJ1-3; TRBD1 might be the D (5 bases). Germline V CDR1 and CDR2: MNHNY, SVGAGI (reference sequence). Between the trimmed V and J ends, which lost 6 bases and 0 bases, there was a span of 27 bases. The CDR3 extends over 20 amino acids. The chain's CDR3 is CASSPRRGRSFIGSGNTIYF. CDR3 DNA sequence: TGTGCCAGCAGCCCCAGGAGGGGAAGGTCTTTTATCGGCTCTGGAAACACCATATATTTT.

This clone appeared a single time. This chain connects TRBV19 to TRBJ2-7; TRBD2 matches at 10 bases. The CDR3 has 15 residues. The J segment lost 2 bases and the V segment lost 5 bases, leaving 6 bases of the junction unmatched. Germline values: CDR1 LNHDA, CDR2 SQIVND (reference sequence). For the CDR3, the DNA is TGTGCCAGTAGTTTGGGGCTAGCGGGGGCCTACGAGCAGTACTTC. Amino acids: CASSLGLAGAYEQYF.